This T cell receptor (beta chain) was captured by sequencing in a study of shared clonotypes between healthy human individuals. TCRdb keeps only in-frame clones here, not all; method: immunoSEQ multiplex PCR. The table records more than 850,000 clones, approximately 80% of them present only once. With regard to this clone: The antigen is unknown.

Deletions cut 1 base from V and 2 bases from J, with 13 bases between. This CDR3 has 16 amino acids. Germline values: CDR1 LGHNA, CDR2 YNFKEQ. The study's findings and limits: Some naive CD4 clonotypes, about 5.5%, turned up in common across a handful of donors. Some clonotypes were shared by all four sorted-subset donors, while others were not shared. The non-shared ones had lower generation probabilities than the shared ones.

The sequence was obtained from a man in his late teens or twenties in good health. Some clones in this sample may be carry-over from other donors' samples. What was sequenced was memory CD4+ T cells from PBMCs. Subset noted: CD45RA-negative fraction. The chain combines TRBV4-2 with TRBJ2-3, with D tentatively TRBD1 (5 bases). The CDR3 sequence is CASSQGEAGPTDTQYF. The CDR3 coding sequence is TGTGCCAGCAGCCAAGGTGAGGCAGGGCCCACAGATACGCAGTATTTT.